This T cell receptor (beta chain) is drawn from a study of blood T cells in healthy people across ages. Next came a second PCR, run for about 6 to 11 cycles, which used a sample-barcoded 5' primer along with a J-beta primer mix. Using its own MiXCR run on the 5' RACE reads, TCRdb lists one record per CDR3 protein. The sample holds hundreds of thousands of distinct CDR3 sequences, around 50% seen once. This CDR3 contains 13 residues. Germline V gene lookup returns CDR1 SGHAT and CDR2 FQNNGV. V lost 6 bases to trimming and J lost 10 bases; unmatched junction nucleotides: 1. Sequences were obtained from blood. The chain combines TRBV11-2 with TRBJ2-1; TRBD2 aligns across 15 bases. The TCR comes from a man at least 80 years old in good health. The CDR3 loop reads CASSGTSGREQFF. DNA for the CDR3: TGTGCCAGCAGTGGGACTAGCGGGAGGGAGCAGTTCTTC.